The T cell receptor (beta chain) described here comes from a study of T-cell reconstitution after alpha-beta-depleted transplantation in children. The library targeted TCRbeta and was prepared with unique molecular identifiers. TCRdb reprocessed the PCR reads via MiXCR and lists one record per CDR3 protein. Here the sample spans about 350,000 distinct CDR3 sequences, about 14% being singletons. Germline V CDR1 and CDR2: WSHSY, SAAADI. This CDR3 is built from 13 residues. With V trimmed by 4 bases and J by 7 bases, 1 base remained unmatched. This receptor was taken from a human donor who donated a stem cell graft to a child with Fanconi anemia. The chain combines TRBV10-2 with TRBJ1-5; 10 bases align to TRBD1. This material consisted of PBMCs, taken from the stem cell graft. The CDR3 nucleotides are TGCGCCAGCAGTGGGGACAGGGGACAGCCCCAGCATTTT. Translated, it gives CASSGDRGQPQHF.